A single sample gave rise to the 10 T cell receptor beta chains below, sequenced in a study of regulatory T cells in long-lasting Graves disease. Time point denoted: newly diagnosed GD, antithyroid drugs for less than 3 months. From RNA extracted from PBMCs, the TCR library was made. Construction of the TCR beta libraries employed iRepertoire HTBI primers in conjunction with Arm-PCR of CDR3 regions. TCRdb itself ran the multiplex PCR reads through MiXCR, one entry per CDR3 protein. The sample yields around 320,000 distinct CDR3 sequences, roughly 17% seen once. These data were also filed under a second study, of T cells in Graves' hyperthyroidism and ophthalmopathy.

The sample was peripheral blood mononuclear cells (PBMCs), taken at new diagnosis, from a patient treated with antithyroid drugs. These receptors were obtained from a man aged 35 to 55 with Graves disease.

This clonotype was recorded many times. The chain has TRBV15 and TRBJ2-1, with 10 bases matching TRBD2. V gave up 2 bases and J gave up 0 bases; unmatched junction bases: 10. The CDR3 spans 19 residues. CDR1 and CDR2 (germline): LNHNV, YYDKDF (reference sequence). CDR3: CATSRSLAGEPRSYNEQFF. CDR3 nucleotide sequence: TGTGCCACCAGCAGAAGTCTAGCGGGGGAGCCTCGCTCCTACAATGAGCAGTTCTTC.

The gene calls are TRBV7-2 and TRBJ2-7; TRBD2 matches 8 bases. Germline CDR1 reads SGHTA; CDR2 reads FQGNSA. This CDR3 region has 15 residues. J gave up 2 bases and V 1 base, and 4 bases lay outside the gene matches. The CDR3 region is CASSLEGTSTYEQYF. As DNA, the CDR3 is TGTGCCAGCAGCTTAGAGGGGACTAGTACCTACGAGCAGTACTTC. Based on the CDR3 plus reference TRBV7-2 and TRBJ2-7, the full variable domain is GAGVSQSPSNKVTEKGKDVELRCDPISGHTALYWYRQSLGQGLEFLIYFQGNSAPDKSGLPSDRFSAERTGGSVSTLTIQRTQQEDSAVYLCASSLEGTSTYEQYFGPGTRLTVT.

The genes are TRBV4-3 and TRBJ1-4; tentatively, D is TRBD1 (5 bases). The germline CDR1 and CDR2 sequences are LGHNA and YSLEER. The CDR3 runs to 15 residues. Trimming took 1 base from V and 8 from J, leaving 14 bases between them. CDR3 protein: CASSQGTLIREKLFF. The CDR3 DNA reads TGCGCCAGCAGCCAAGGGACACTTATAAGAGAAAAACTGTTTTTT.

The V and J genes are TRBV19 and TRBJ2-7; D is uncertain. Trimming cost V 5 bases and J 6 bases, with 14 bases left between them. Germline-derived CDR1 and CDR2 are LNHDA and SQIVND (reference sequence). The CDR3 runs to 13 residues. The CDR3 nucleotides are TGTGCCAGTAGTCCTGGTTTGCGAGGCGAGCAGTACTTC. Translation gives CASSPGLRGEQYF.

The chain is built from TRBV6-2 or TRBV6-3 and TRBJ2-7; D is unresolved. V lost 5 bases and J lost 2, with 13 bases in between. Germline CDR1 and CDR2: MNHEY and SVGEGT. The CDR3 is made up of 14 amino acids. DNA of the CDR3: TGTGCCAGCAGTGCTGGCAGGTCCACCTACGAGCAGTACTTC. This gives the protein CASSAGRSTYEQYF.

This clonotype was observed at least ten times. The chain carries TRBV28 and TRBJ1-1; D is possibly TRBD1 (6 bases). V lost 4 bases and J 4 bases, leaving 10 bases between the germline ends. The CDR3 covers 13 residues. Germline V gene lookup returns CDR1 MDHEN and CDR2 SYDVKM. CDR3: CASSYTQGTEAFF. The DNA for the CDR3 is TGTGCCAGCAGTTATACACAGGGCACTGAAGCTTTCTTT.

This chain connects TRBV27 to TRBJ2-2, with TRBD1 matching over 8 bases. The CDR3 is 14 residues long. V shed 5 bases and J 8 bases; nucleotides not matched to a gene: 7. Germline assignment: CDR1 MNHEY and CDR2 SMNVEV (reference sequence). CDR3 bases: TGTGCCAGCAGTCTTGGACAGGGTGTTGGGGAGCTGTTTTTT. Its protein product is CASSLGQGVGELFF.

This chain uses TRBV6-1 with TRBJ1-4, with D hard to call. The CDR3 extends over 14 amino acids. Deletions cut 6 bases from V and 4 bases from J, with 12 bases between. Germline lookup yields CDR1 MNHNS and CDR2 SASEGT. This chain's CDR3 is CASSDGDINEKLFF. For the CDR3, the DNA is TGTGCCAGCAGCGACGGTGATATTAATGAAAAACTGTTTTTT.

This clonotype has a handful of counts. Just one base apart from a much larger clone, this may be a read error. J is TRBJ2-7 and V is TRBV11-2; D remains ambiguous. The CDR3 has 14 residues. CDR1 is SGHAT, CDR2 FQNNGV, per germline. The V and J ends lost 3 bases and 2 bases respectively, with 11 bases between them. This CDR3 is CASSLPEAAYEQYF. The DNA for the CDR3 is TGTGCCAGCAGCTTGCCAGAGGCAGCCTACGAGCAGTACTTC.

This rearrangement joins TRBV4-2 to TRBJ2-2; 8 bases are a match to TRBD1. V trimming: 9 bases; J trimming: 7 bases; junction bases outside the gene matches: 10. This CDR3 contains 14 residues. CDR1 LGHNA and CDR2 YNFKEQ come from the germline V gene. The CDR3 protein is CARGRGQEVGELFF. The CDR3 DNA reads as TGTGCCAGGGGGCGGGGACAGGAAGTCGGGGAGCTGTTTTTT.